This entry describes one T cell receptor (beta chain). The J segment lost 4 bases and the V segment lost 4 bases, leaving 5 bases of the junction unmatched. CDR1 and CDR2 from the germline V gene are SGHDT and YYEEEE. This CDR3 has 14 amino acids. With 60 Vbeta and 13 Jbeta primers, the PCR was carried out. The method was immunoSEQ multiplex PCR; TCRdb's version includes in-frame clones alone and lacks a portion of them. The profile covers 130,000 or so clones, with approximately 80% appearing a single time and roughly 3.6% taken by the ten largest. This sample was taken from a study of cytomegalovirus exposure and HLA in healthy donors.

This TCR came from a man aged 30-40 years in good health and CMV-seronegative. This chain uses TRBV5-6 with TRBJ1-3; 7 bases agree with TRBD1. Sample: PBMCs. CDR3 DNA sequence: TGTGCCAGCAGCGCGGGACAGACCGGAAACACCATATATTTT. Protein sequence: CASSAGQTGNTIYF. Full variable domain (missing parts from reference TRBV5-6 and TRBJ1-3): DAGVTQSPTHLIKTRGQQVTLRCSPKSGHDTVSWYQQALGQGPQFIFQYYEEEERQRGNFPDRFSGHQFPNYSSELNVNALLLGDSALYLCASSAGQTGNTIYFGEGSWLTVV.